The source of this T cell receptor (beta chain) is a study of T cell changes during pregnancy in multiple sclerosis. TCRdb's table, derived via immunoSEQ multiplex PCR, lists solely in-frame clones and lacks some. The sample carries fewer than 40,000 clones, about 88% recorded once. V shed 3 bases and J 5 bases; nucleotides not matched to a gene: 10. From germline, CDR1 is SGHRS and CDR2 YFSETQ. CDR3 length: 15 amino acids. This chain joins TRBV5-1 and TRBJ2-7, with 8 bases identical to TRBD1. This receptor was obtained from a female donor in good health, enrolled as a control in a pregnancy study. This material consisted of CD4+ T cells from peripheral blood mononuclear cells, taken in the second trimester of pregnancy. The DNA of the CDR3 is TGCGCCAGCAGCTCGGTGGACAGGGCGCCCGACGAGCAGTACTTC. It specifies CASSSVDRAPDEQYF.